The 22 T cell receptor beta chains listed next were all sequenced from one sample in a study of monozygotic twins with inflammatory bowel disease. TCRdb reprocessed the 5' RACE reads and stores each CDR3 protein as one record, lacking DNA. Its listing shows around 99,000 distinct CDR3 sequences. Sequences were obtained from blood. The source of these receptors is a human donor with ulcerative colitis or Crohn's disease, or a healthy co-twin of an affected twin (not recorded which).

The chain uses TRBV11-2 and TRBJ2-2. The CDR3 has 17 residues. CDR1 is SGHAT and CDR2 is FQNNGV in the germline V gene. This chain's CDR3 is CASSLGSLGWVGGELFF.

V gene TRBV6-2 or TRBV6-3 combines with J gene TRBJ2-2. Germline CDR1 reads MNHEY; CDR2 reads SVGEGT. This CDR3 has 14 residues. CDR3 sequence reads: CAGSYLRDTGELFF.

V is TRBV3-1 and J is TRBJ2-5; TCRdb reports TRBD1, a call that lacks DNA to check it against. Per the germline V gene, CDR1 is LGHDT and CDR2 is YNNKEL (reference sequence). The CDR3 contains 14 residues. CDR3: CASRHDRGGQTQYF.

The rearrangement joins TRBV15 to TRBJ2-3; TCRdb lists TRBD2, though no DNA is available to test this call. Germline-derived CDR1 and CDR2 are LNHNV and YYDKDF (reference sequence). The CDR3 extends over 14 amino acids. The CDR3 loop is CATSRAGVTDTQYF.

The CDR3 loop is CATSDPPGLAGNSYNEQFF. This chain uses TRBV24-1 with TRBJ2-1; no DNA is available, so the TRBD2 call from TCRdb remains unchecked. Germline V gene data show CDR1 as KGHDR and CDR2 as SFDVKD. The CDR3 has 19 amino acids.

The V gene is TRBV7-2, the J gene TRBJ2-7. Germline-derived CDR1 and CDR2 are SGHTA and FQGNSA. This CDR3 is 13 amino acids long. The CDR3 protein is CASSLDQVYEQYF. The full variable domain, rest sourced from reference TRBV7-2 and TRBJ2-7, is GAGVSQSPSNKVTEKGKDVELRCDPISGHTALYWYRQSLGQGLEFLIYFQGNSAPDKSGLPSDRFSAERTGGSVSTLTIQRTQQEDSAVYLCASSLDQVYEQYFGPGTRLTVT.

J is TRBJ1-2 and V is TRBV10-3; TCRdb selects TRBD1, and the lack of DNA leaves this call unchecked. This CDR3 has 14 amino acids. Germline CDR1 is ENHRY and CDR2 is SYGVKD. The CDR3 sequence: CAIFRTGLGYGYTF.

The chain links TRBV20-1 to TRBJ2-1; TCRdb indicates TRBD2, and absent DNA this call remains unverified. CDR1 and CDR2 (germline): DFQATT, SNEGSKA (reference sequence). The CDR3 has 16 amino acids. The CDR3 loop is CSATSYGTSGRNEQFF.

This CDR3 reads CASSLGANTYEQYF. The chain has TRBV5-1 and TRBJ2-7; TCRdb lists TRBD2, though no DNA is available to test this call. The CDR3 is made up of 14 amino acids. In germline, CDR1 is SGHRS, CDR2 YFSETQ. The variable domain in full, with the rest retrieved from reference TRBV5-1 and TRBJ2-7, is KAGVTQTPRYLIKTRGQQVTLSCSPISGHRSVSWYQQTPGQGLQFLFEYFSETQRNKGNFPGRFSGRQFSNSRSEMNVSTLELGDSALYLCASSLGANTYEQYFGPGTRLTVT.

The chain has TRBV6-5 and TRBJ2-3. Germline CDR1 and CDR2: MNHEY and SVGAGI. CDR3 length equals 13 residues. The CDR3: CASSYRLLDTQYF.

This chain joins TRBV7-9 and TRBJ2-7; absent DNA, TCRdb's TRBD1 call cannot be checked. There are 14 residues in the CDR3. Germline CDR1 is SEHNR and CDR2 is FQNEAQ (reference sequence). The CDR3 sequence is CASSVGQGGDEQYF.

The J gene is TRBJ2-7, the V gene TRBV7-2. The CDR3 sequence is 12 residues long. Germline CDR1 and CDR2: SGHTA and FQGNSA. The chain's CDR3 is CASSNAVGEQYF.

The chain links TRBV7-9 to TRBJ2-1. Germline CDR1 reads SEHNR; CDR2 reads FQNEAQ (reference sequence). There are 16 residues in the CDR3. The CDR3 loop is CASSEMGSSSYNEQFF.

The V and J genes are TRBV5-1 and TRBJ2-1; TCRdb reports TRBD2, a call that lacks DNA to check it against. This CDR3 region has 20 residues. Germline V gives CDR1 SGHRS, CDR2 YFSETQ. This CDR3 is CASSPQGTSGGKSSYNEQFF. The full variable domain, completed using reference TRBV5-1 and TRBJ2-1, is KAGVTQTPRYLIKTRGQQVTLSCSPISGHRSVSWYQQTPGQGLQFLFEYFSETQRNKGNFPGRFSGRQFSNSRSEMNVSTLELGDSALYLCASSPQGTSGGKSSYNEQFFGPGTRLTVL.

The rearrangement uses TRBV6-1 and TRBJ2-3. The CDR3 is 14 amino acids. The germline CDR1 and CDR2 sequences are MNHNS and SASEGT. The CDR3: CASRAGKRTDTQYF.

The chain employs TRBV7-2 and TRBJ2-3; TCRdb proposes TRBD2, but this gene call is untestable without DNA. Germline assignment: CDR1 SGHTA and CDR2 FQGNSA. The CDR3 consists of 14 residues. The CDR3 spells CASSSRLPSDTQYF.

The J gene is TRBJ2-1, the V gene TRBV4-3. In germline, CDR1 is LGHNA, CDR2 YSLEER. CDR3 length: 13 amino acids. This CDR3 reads CASSQDLPNEQFF.

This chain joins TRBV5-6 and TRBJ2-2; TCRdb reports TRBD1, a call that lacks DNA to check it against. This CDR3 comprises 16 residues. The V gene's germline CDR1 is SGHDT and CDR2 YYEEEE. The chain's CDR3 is CASSLVRTLTTGELFF.

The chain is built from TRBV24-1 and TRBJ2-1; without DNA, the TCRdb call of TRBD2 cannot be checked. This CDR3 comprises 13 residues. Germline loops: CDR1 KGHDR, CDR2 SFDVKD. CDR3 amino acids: CATSDSLWGEQFF.

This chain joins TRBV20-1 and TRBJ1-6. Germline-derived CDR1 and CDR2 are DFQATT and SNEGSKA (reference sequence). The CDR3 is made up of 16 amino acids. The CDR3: CSARDRRAVNNSPLHF.

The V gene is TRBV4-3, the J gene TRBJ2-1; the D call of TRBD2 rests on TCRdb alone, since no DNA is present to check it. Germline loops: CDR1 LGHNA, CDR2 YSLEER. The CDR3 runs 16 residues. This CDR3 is CASTRDRDYRDNEQFF.

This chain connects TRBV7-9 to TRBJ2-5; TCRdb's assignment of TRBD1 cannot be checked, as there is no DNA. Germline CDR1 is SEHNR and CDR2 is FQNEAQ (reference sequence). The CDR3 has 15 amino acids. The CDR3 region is CASSLRFQGGETQYF.